Listed below are T cell receptor beta chains from one sample, sequenced in a study of T cells in Graves' hyperthyroidism and ophthalmopathy. Each CDR3 protein is one row after TCRdb ran MiXCR on the multiplex PCR reads. The sample has approximately 590,000 distinct CDR3 sequences; 15% to 18% are singletons. The source material was blood. The receptors originated from a woman aged 25 to 39 with Graves' hyperthyroidism. Both conserved end residues are part of each CDR3. The order of the fields is V gene, J gene, D gene, clone size, CDR3 protein, CDR3 DNA. D genes are given only for firm matches. Expanded clones get a size class; other rows say once, few or many, or leave the size out.

TRBV7-9	TRBJ1-2	NA	many	CASSLGAGQPLYGYTF	TGTGCCAGCAGCCTCGGGGCCGGGCAACCTCTCTATGGCTACACCTTC
TRBV5-5	TRBJ1-5	TRBD1	NA	CASSLVTGGNDQPQHF	TGTGCCAGCAGCCTAGTGACAGGGGGAAACGATCAGCCCCAGCATTTT
TRBV6-1	TRBJ2-7	TRBD2	many	CASAGTSGMHTVYEQYF	TGTGCCAGCGCCGGGACTAGCGGGATGCATACGGTCTACGAGCAGTACTTC
TRBV28	TRBJ1-5	NA	many	CASSSLAYSNQPQHF	TGTGCCAGCAGTTCCCTCGCCTATAGCAATCAGCCCCAGCATTTT
TRBV27	TRBJ2-7	TRBD1	few	CASRRQGPYEQYF	TGTGCCAGCAGGAGACAGGGCCCCTACGAGCAGTACTTC
TRBV20-1	TRBJ2-7	TRBD2	many	CSASLAARSYEQYF	TGCAGTGCTAGTCTAGCGGCTCGGTCCTACGAGCAGTACTTC
TRBV11-2	TRBJ2-7	TRBD2	many	CASSRGLAGGMLYEQYF	TGTGCCAGCAGCAGAGGACTAGCGGGAGGTATGTTGTACGAGCAGTACTTC
TRBV11-2	TRBJ2-3	TRBD2	NA	CASSQASGPTDTQYF	TGTGCCAGCAGCCAAGCTAGCGGGCCCACAGATACGCAGTATTTT
TRBV7-2	TRBJ1-5	NA	many	CASSWRGHQPQHF	TGTGCCAGCAGCTGGAGAGGGCATCAGCCCCAGCATTTT
TRBV28	TRBJ2-3	NA	many	CASSFGLLTYGPAGTDTQYF	TGTGCCAGCAGTTTCGGTCTCTTAACTTATGGACCCGCCGGGACAGATACGCAGTATTTT
TRBV20-1	TRBJ2-7	TRBD1	few	CSARTGGAYEQYF	TGCAGTGCCCGGACAGGGGGCGCTTACGAGCAGTACTTC
TRBV20-1	TRBJ1-5	TRBD1	NA	CSARATGDPDQPQHF	TGCAGTGCTAGAGCTACAGGGGACCCTGATCAGCCCCAGCATTTT
TRBV30	TRBJ1-6	TRBD1	many	CAWSRTGDNSPLHF	TGTGCCTGGAGTCGTACAGGGGATAATTCACCCCTCCACTTT
TRBV6-2/TRBV6-3	TRBJ2-1	TRBD2	NA	CASTLLAGGFDEQFF	TGTGCCAGCACACTTCTAGCGGGAGGTTTCGATGAGCAGTTCTTC
TRBV13	TRBJ1-1	NA	NA	CASSLGGAGVGGTEAFF	TGTGCCAGCAGCTTAGGAGGGGCCGGAGTCGGTGGCACTGAAGCTTTCTTT
TRBV4-2	TRBJ2-1	NA	NA	CASSRNRETISYNEQFF	TGTGCCAGCAGCCGGAACAGGGAAACCATCTCCTACAATGAGCAGTTCTTC
TRBV28	TRBJ2-3	NA	many	CASSLHSPTTDTQYF	TGTGCCAGCAGTTTACATAGCCCGACCACAGATACGCAGTATTTT
TRBV6-1	TRBJ1-1	TRBD1	many	CASSYTDRVNTEAFF	TGTGCCAGCAGTTACACCGACAGGGTGAACACTGAAGCTTTCTTT
TRBV11-2	TRBJ2-1	NA	few	CASSLPTTGRFRSEQFF	TGTGCCAGCAGCTTACCCACTACAGGGAGGTTCCGCTCTGAGCAGTTCTTC
TRBV7-9	TRBJ1-1	NA	many	CASSHSGGGVHAEAFF	TGTGCCAGCAGCCACTCGGGTGGAGGGGTTCACGCTGAAGCTTTCTTT
TRBV28	TRBJ1-4	TRBD1	NA	CASSTGGKNEKLFF	TGTGCCAGCTCGACAGGGGGCAAAAACGAAAAACTGTTTTTT
TRBV7-9	TRBJ2-5	NA	NA	CASSFLRDGETQYF	TGTGCCAGCAGCTTTCTCAGGGATGGAGAGACCCAGTACTTC
TRBV11-3	TRBJ2-1	TRBD1	many	CASSLEQGVDEQFF	TGTGCCAGCAGCTTAGAACAGGGGGTGGATGAGCAGTTCTTC
TRBV19	TRBJ1-1	TRBD1	NA	CASSLRDRGDTEAFF	TGTGCCAGTAGTCTGCGGGACAGGGGAGACACTGAAGCTTTCTTT
TRBV20-1	TRBJ1-2	TRBD1	many	CSAIDRGRSGYTF	TGCAGTGCTATTGACAGGGGGCGAAGTGGCTACACCTTC
TRBV27	TRBJ2-7	NA	few	CASRNTYEQYF	TGTGCCAGCAGAAATACCTACGAGCAGTACTTC
TRBV7-2	TRBJ1-5	TRBD1	many	CASSRSGQGNQPQHF	TGTGCCAGCAGCCGGTCTGGACAGGGAAATCAGCCCCAGCATTTT
TRBV20-1	TRBJ2-2	TRBD2	few	CSAPGLAGAGELFF	TGCAGTGCGCCGGGACTAGCGGGAGCCGGGGAGCTGTTTTTT